This T cell receptor (beta chain) is drawn from a study of shared clonotypes between healthy human individuals. Germline CDR1 and CDR2: SGHRS and YFSETQ. Deletions cut 4 bases from V and 0 bases from J, with 12 bases between. This CDR3 has 15 residues. Findings and limits, study-wide: Non-shared clonotypes had lower generation probabilities than those shared by all four donors.

Assay: immunoSEQ multiplex PCR; the TCRdb copy retains only in-frame clones and omits some. Found here are 2 million to 2.5 million clones, almost 96% of them singletons; the top ten hold roughly 0.13%. About this clone: Its target is unknown.

This chain uses TRBV5-1 with TRBJ2-3; D tentatively fits TRBD1 or TRBD2 (6 bases each). Sequenced sample: naive CD4+ T cells sorted from blood. Described subset: CD45RA+ positively selected. This receptor was taken from a man younger than 35 in good health. CDR3: CASSRWRGSTDTQYF. CDR3 nucleotide sequence: TGCGCCAGCAGCCGCTGGAGGGGGAGCACAGATACGCAGTATTTT.